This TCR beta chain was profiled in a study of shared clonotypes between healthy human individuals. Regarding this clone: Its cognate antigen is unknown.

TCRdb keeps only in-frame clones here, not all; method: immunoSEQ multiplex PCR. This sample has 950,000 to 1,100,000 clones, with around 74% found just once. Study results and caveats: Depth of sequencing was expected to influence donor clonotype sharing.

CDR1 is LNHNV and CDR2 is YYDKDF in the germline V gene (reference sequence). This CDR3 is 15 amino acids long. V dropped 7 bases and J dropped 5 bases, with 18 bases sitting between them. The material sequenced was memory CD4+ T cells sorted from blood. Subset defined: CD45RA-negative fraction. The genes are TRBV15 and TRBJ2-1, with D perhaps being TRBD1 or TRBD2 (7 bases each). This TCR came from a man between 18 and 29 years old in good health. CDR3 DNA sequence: TGTGCCACCACCCCCGGGGGGACAGTCAACAATGAGCAGTTCTTC. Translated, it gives CATTPGGTVNNEQFF.